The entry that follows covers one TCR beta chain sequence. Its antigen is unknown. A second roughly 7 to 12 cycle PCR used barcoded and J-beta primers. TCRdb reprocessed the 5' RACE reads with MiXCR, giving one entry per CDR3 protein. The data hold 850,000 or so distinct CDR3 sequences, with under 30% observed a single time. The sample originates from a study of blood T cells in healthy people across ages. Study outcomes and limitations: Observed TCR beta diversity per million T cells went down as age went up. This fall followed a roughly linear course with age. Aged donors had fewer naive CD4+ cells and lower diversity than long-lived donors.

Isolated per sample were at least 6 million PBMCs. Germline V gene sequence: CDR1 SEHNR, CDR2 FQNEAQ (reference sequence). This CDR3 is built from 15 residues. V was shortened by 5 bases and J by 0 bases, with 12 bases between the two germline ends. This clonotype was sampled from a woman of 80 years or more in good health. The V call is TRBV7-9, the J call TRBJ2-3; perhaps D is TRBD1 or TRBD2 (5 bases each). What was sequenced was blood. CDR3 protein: CASSALGVSTDTQYF. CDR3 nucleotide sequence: TGTGCCAGCAGCGCGTTGGGGGTTAGCACAGATACGCAGTATTTT.